The clone carrying this T cell receptor (beta chain) came up once. The data originate from a study of T cell responses to AZD1222 COVID-19 vaccine. Profiled with immunoSEQ multiplex PCR; TCRdb holds only in-frame clones, not every one. Of about 170,000 clones listed, 90% are singletons. The CDR3 spans 18 residues. V dropped 1 base and J dropped 0; count of bases not matched to a gene: 10. CDR1 and CDR2 from the germline V gene are SGHRS and YFSETQ. This receptor was taken from an adult in good health. This sequence joins TRBV5-1 and TRBJ1-3; the match to TRBD1 covers 7 bases. The specimen was peripheral blood, collected on day 0 of AZD1222 vaccination. The CDR3 nucleotides read TGCGCCAGCAGCTTGAGGGGCGGACAGGTCCACTCTGGAAACACCATATATTTT. Its protein product is CASSLRGGQVHSGNTIYF.